These 9 T cell receptor beta chains were all obtained from the same sample, sequenced in a study of T cell changes during pregnancy in multiple sclerosis. Assay: immunoSEQ multiplex PCR; the TCRdb copy retains only in-frame clones and omits some. The sample has around 70,000 clones; approximately 92% are singletons. The material was peripheral blood, obtained before pregnancy. The receptors here all came from a female donor with multiple sclerosis, enrolled in a pregnancy study.

The chain links TRBV11-3 to TRBJ2-5; tentative D call: TRBD2 (6 bases). In germline, CDR1 is SGHNT, CDR2 YENEEA. There are 14 residues in the CDR3. V was trimmed by 4 bases and J by 5 bases, leaving 14 bases between them. CDR3 protein: CASSSGIRGETQYF. The CDR3 coding sequence is TGTGCCAGCAGCTCAGGGATACGGGGGGAGACCCAGTACTTC.

The chain carries TRBV5-6 and TRBJ1-5; D remains unclear. Germline loops: CDR1 SGHDT, CDR2 YYEEEE. V was trimmed by 0 bases and J by 7 bases, leaving 14 bases between them. This CDR3 comprises 15 residues. This CDR3 is CASSLGGLPSQPQHF. The CDR3 nucleotides are TGTGCCAGCAGCTTGGGAGGACTGCCAAGCCAGCCCCAGCATTTT.

In its sample, this clone was seen a few times. The V gene is TRBV7-9, the J gene TRBJ2-7; 7 bases fit TRBD2. Germline V gives CDR1 SEHNR, CDR2 FQNEAQ (reference sequence). J was trimmed by 6 bases and V by 5 bases; bases with no gene match: 7. This CDR3 is built from 13 residues. The CDR3 DNA sequence: TGTGCCAGCAGCCCGGCGACTAGCTTCGAGCAGTACTTC. It is translated as CASSPATSFEQYF.

The CDR3: CASSGLNRGFFYEQYF. CDR3 DNA sequence: TGTGCCAGCAGTGGCCTAAACCGCGGGTTTTTCTACGAGCAGTACTTC. The V gene is TRBV25-1, the J gene TRBJ2-7, with D perhaps matching TRBD2 (5 bases). V was shortened by 4 bases and J by 3 bases, with 19 bases between the two germline ends. Germline assignment: CDR1 MGHDK and CDR2 SYGVNS. This CDR3 comprises 16 residues.

The chain links TRBV19 to TRBJ2-7, with D perhaps TRBD1 (5 bases). Trimming took 3 bases from V and 1 from J, leaving 10 bases between them. The length of the CDR3 is 14 residues. CDR1 is LNHDA, CDR2 SQIVND, per germline (reference sequence). The CDR3 bases are TGTGCCAGTAGTATTACGACAGATTCCTACGAGCAGTACTTC. Amino acids: CASSITTDSYEQYF.

Of note for this clone: Distinct nucleotide sequences in the sample also encode this CDR3. V is TRBV29-1 and J is TRBJ2-7; 7 bases agree with TRBD1. Trimming removed 1 base from V and 2 bases from J; junction bases left unmatched: 2. Germline CDR1 reads SQVTM; CDR2 reads ANQGSEA. The CDR3 covers 13 residues. CDR3: CSVEGTGTYEQYF. For the CDR3, the DNA is TGCAGCGTTGAAGGGACAGGTACCTACGAGCAGTACTTC.

This clone was seen only once. J is TRBJ2-5 and V is TRBV30; 10 positions agree with TRBD2. The length of the CDR3 is 15 residues. J lost 5 bases, V lost 2 bases, and 8 bases had no gene match. Germline CDR1 is GTSNPN and CDR2 is SVGIG (reference sequence). The CDR3 region has the DNA TGTGCCTGGAGTCGACTAGCGGGTGTTGGGGAGACCCAGTACTTC. This gives the protein CAWSRLAGVGETQYF.

CDR3 DNA sequence: TGTGCCAGCAGCTTAGCGGGCAGGGGGGAGACTGAAGCTTTCTTT. Translating it yields CASSLAGRGETEAFF. V gene TRBV7-9 combines with J gene TRBJ1-1; 7 nucleotides match TRBD1. The CDR3 contains 15 residues. The trim removed 0 bases at V and 5 bases at J, leaving 6 bases unmatched. Germline V lookup: CDR1 SEHNR, CDR2 FQNEAQ (reference sequence).

The chain combines TRBV19 with TRBJ2-7, with TRBD2 identical over 7 bases. CDR1 and CDR2 from the germline V gene are LNHDA and SQIVND (reference sequence). CDR3 size: 14 residues. V lost 5 bases, J lost 3 bases, and 7 bases stayed unmatched. The CDR3 reads CASSPRDYLYEQYF. The CDR3 nucleotides are TGTGCCAGTAGTCCCCGGGACTATCTCTACGAGCAGTACTTC.